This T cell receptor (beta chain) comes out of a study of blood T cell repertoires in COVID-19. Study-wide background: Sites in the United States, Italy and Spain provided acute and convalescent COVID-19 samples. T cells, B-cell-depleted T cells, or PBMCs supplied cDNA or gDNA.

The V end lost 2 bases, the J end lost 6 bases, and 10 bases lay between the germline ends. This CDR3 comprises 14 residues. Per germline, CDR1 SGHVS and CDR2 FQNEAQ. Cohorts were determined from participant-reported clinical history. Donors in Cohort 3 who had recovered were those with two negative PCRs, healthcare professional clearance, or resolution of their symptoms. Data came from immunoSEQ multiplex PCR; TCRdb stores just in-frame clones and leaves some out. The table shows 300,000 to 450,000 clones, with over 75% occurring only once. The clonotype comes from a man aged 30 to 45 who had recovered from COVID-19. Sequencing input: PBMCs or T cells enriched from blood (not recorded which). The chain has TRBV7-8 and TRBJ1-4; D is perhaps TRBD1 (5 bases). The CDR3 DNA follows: TGTGCCAGCAGCTTATGGGGGGATCATGAAAAACTGTTTTTT. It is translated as CASSLWGDHEKLFF.